This T cell receptor (beta chain) is from a study of control samples from healthy donors and cancer patients. V lost 3 bases to trimming and J lost 6 bases, with 16 bases between them. The CDR3 runs 15 residues. CDR1 SGHDN and CDR2 FVKESK come from the germline V gene. Produced via immunoSEQ multiplex PCR; TCRdb's table is partial and in-frame only. The table has roughly 99,000 clones, about four fifths seen once. The source material was blood. The chain recombines TRBV14 with TRBJ2-3; D might be TRBD1 or TRBD2, each matching 5 bases. This receptor was identified in a man in his 60s in good health. CDR3 DNA sequence: TGTGCCAGCAGCCATAGGGACGGGTTCCGGGATACGCAGTATTTT. It encodes CASSHRDGFRDTQYF.